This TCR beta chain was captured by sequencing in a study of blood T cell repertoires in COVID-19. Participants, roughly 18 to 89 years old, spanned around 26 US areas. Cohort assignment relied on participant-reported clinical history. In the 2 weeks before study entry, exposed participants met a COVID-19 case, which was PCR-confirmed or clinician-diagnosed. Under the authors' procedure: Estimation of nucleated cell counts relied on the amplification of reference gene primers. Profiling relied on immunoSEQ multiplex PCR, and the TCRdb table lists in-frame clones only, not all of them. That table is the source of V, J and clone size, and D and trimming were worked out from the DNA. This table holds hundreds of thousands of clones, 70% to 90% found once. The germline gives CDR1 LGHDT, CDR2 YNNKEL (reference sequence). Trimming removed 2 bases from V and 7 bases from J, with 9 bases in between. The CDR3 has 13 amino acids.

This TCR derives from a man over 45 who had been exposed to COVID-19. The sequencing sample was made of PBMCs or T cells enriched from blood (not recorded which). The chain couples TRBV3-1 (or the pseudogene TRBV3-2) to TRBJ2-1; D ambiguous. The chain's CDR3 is CASSQNGANEQFF. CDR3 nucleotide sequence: TGTGCCAGCAGCCAAAACGGTGCAAATGAGCAGTTCTTC.